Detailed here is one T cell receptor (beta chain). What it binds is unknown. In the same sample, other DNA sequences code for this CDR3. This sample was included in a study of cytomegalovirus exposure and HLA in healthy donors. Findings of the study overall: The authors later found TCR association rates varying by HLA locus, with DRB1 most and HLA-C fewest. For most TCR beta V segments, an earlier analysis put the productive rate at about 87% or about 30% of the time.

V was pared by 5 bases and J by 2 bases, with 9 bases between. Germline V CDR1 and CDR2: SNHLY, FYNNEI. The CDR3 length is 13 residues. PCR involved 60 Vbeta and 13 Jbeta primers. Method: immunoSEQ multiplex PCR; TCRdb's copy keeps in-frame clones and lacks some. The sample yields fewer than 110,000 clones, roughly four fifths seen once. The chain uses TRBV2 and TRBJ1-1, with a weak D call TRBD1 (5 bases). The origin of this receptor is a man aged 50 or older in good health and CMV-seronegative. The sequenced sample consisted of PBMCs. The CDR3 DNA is TGTGCCAGCAGTCGGCAGGGCAACACTGAAGCTTTCTTT. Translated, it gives CASSRQGNTEAFF. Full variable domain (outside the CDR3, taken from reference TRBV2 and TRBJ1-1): EPEVTQTPSHQVTQMGQEVILRCVPISNHLYFYWYRQILGQKVEFLVSFYNNEISEKSEIFDDQFSVERPDGSNFTLKIRSTKLEDSAMYFCASSRQGNTEAFFGQGTRLTVV.